The source of this TCR beta chain is a study of siplizumab effects on memory and regulatory T cells. The method was immunoSEQ multiplex PCR; TCRdb's version includes in-frame clones alone and lacks a portion of them. Counted here are some 65,000 clones, about 87% occurring once; the ten biggest clones make up 1.5% to 2%. The sequenced sample consisted of Tregs sorted from blood. This TCR was recovered from a human donor in good health.

CDR3 residues: CASSPLLAGNTGELFF. The CDR3 DNA is TGTGCCAGTAGCCCCTTACTAGCGGGGAACACCGGGGAGCTGTTTTTT. The J gene is TRBJ2-2, the V gene TRBV19, with 9 bases lining up with TRBD2. Germline V gene lookup returns CDR1 LNHDA and CDR2 SQIVND (reference sequence). J gave up 1 base and V 6 bases, and 6 bases lay outside the gene matches. The CDR3 loop spans 16 amino acids.